Below, 31 T cell receptor beta chains from the same sample are listed, as sequenced in a study of OX40 agonist ivuxolimab in advanced cancers. Data came from immunoSEQ multiplex PCR; TCRdb stores just in-frame clones and leaves some out. This sample has around 70,000 clones, with 88% found just once. Sequencing used CD4+ or CD8+ T cells sorted from blood, obtained in a trial of the OX40 agonist ivuxolimab. These receptors were obtained from an adult with an advanced solid tumor such as melanoma, head and neck, liver or kidney cancer.

The V gene is TRBV7-6, the J gene TRBJ1-1; D ambiguous. Germline assignment: CDR1 SGHVS and CDR2 FNYEAQ. Trimming pared 3 bases from V and 5 bases from J, leaving 10 bases between. The CDR3 has 13 residues. As DNA, the CDR3 is TGTGCCAGCAGCTTGGGCGGGGTTACTGAAGCTTTCTTT. Its protein product is CASSLGGVTEAFF.

This chain links TRBV4-1 with TRBJ2-6; D gene unclear. Per germline, CDR1 MGHRA and CDR2 YSYEKL. V shed 5 bases and J shed 2 bases, with 7 bases lying between them. This CDR3 spans 14 amino acids. DNA for the CDR3: TGCGCCAGCAGCGGAGATACTGGGGCCAACGTCCTGACTTTC. As protein: CASSGDTGANVLTF.

The V and J genes are TRBV30 and TRBJ1-6, with 9 bases lining up with TRBD1. J was trimmed by 10 bases and V by 2 bases; bases with no gene match: 9. The germline V gene has CDR1 GTSNPN and CDR2 SVGIG (reference sequence). This CDR3 is built from 15 residues. The CDR3 is CAWSKTGTGNSPLHF. As DNA, the CDR3 is TGTGCCTGGAGTAAGACCGGGACAGGGAACTCACCCCTCCACTTT.

With respect to this clone: At one end the junction does not follow the germline gene, possibly because of a read error. The gene calls are TRBV7-6 and TRBJ2-2; tentatively, D is TRBD2 (6 bases). The germline V gene encodes CDR1 SGHVS and CDR2 FNYEAQ. The CDR3 length is 16 residues. DNA of the CDR3: TGTGCCAGCAGCTTATCTCCGGGAGCGAATACCGGGGAGCTGTTTTTT. As protein: CASSLSPGANTGELFF.

The chain links TRBV13 to TRBJ2-7; D gene ambiguous. V was pared by 1 base and J by 3 bases, with 19 bases between. Per germline, CDR1 PRHDT and CDR2 FYEKMQ (reference sequence). The CDR3 is made up of 17 amino acids. The CDR3 sequence is CASSLADNKVPHYEQYF. CDR3 sequence (DNA): TGTGCCAGCAGCTTAGCTGACAACAAGGTTCCACACTACGAGCAGTACTTC.

The chain is built from TRBV28 and TRBJ2-3; D unclear. V was pared by 5 bases and J by 1 base, with 13 bases between. This CDR3 has 15 residues. Germline CDR1 MDHEN, CDR2 SYDVKM. The CDR3 protein is CASSDPGTGTDTQYF. In nucleotides, the CDR3 is TGTGCCAGCAGTGATCCAGGCACTGGCACAGATACGCAGTATTTT. The full variable domain, completed using reference TRBV28 and TRBJ2-3, is DVKVTQSSRYLVKRTGEKVFLECVQDMDHENMFWYRQDPGLGLRLIYFSYDVKMKEKGDIPEGYSVSREKKERFSLILESASTNQTSMYLCASSDPGTGTDTQYFGPGTRLTVL.

This sequence joins TRBV10-3 and TRBJ2-2, with a possible D match to TRBD1 (6 bases). V was trimmed by 4 bases and J by 2 bases, leaving 11 bases between them. This CDR3 has 15 amino acids. Germline V gene sequence: CDR1 ENHRY, CDR2 SYGVKD. The CDR3 sequence is CAISVVQGNTGELFF. The DNA of the CDR3 is TGTGCCATCAGTGTGGTACAGGGCAACACCGGGGAGCTGTTTTTT.

V and J are TRBV6-1 and TRBJ1-1, with 7 bases lining up with TRBD1. Germline assignment: CDR1 MNHNS and CDR2 SASEGT. Losses at the gene ends were 1 base for V and 0 bases for J; bases not matched to a gene: 2. This CDR3 has 15 amino acids. CDR3 loop: CASSEVGQLNTEAFF. CDR3 sequence (DNA): TGTGCCAGCAGTGAAGTGGGACAGCTGAACACTGAAGCTTTCTTT.

V and J are TRBV7-2 and TRBJ2-7; 7 bases match TRBD1. V lost 3 bases, J lost 7 bases, and 9 bases stayed unmatched. The V gene's germline CDR1 is SGHTA and CDR2 FQGNSA. CDR3 length: 14 residues. The CDR3 DNA sequence: TGTGCCAGCAGCTTCTCGCAGGGGGTACAGGAGCAGTACTTC. It codes for CASSFSQGVQEQYF.

The V and J genes are TRBV27 and TRBJ2-6, with 7 bases lining up with TRBD1. The CDR3 has 15 residues. From germline, CDR1 is MNHEY and CDR2 SMNVEV (reference sequence). Trimming took 5 bases from V and 2 from J; bases not matched to a gene: 3. The CDR3 is CASSLRGTGANVLTF. The CDR3 region has the DNA TGTGCCAGCAGTCTCAGGGGGACTGGGGCCAACGTCCTGACTTTC.

V and J are TRBV5-6 and TRBJ2-5, with D possibly TRBD2 on 6 matching bases. V was shortened by 1 base and J by 4 bases, with 11 bases between the two germline ends. The CDR3 is 14 residues long. The germline V gene encodes CDR1 SGHDT and CDR2 YYEEEE. The CDR3 DNA sequence: TGTGCCAGCAGCTTGTCGGGAGTCGGAGAGACCCAGTACTTC. This codes for CASSLSGVGETQYF.

V and J are TRBV15 and TRBJ2-7; 11 nucleotides align to TRBD1. This CDR3 is built from 14 residues. Looked up from germline, CDR1 is LNHNV and CDR2 is YYDKDF (reference sequence). The V and J ends lost 5 bases and 3 bases, in that order; junction bases with no gene match: 3. The CDR3 bases are TGTGCCACCAGCGTTGGGACAGGGGGCTACGAGCAGTACTTC. It is translated as CATSVGTGGYEQYF.

This chain uses TRBV18 with TRBJ2-7; D gene unclear. Trimming stripped 1 base from V and 5 bases from J, with 9 bases between. This CDR3 is 13 amino acids long. Germline V gene data show CDR1 as KGHSH and CDR2 as LQKENI. The CDR3 loop is CASSPLKINEQYF. Here the CDR3 DNA reads TGTGCCAGCTCACCACTGAAGATCAACGAGCAGTACTTC.

This clone was seen a few times. The genes are TRBV14 and TRBJ2-4; D remains unclear. This CDR3 is built from 14 residues. Germline V gene data show CDR1 as SGHDN and CDR2 as FVKESK. Trimming removed 4 bases at V and 1 base at J, with 8 bases between. The CDR3 protein is CASSPVGAKNIQYF. The CDR3 DNA sequence: TGTGCCAGCAGCCCGGTTGGGGCCAAAAACATTCAGTACTTC.

The chain is built from TRBV9 and TRBJ1-2; 7 bases map to TRBD1. The V gene's germline CDR1 is SGDLS and CDR2 YYNGEE. Trimming removed 0 bases from V and 4 bases from J; junction bases left unmatched: 6. This CDR3 contains 15 residues. CDR3 bases: TGTGCCAGCAGCGTAGCAGGGACAGTCAGCTATGGCTACACCTTC. This codes for CASSVAGTVSYGYTF.

The rearrangement uses TRBV18 and TRBJ2-1; 11 bases are shared with TRBD2. Per germline, CDR1 KGHSH and CDR2 LQKENI. Germline trimming cut 5 bases from V and 3 bases from J; bases unmatched to any gene: 6. The CDR3 has 16 residues. The CDR3 DNA follows: TGTGCCAGCTCAAATAAAGGGACTAGCGGCTACAATGAGCAGTTCTTC. Amino acids: CASSNKGTSGYNEQFF.

The chain couples TRBV9 to TRBJ1-2, with TRBD1 matching 7 bases. CDR1 is SGDLS and CDR2 is YYNGEE in the germline V gene. This CDR3 contains 17 residues. V was clipped by 4 bases and J by 5 bases; unmatched bases: 17. CDR3 nucleotides: TGTGCCAGCAGCCCTCCGGGACAGCTCGAACAGATATATGGCTACACCTTC. It yields the protein CASSPPGQLEQIYGYTF.

This sequence joins TRBV14 and TRBJ2-1; 13 bases line up with TRBD2. Trimming cost V 0 bases and J 1 base; bases outside gene matches: 15. The CDR3 runs to 22 residues. Germline lookup yields CDR1 SGHDN and CDR2 FVKESK. CDR3 amino acids: CASSQEHGPGLAGYRSYNEQFF. The CDR3 DNA is TGTGCCAGCAGCCAAGAACACGGACCGGGACTAGCGGGATATAGGTCCTACAATGAGCAGTTCTTC.

The J gene is TRBJ2-5, the V gene TRBV6-4, with D possibly being TRBD2 (5 bases). Trimming stripped 4 bases from V and 7 bases from J, with 13 bases between. The CDR3 loop spans 13 amino acids. The germline CDR1 and CDR2 sequences are MRHNA and SNTAGT. CDR3 sequence (DNA): TGTGCCAGCAGTGCTGTACCCGGAGGGACCCAGTACTTC. Amino acid sequence: CASSAVPGGTQYF.

V usage is TRBV19 and J usage is TRBJ2-1; TRBD2 matches 10 bases. The CDR3 spans 14 residues. CDR1 and CDR2 (germline): LNHDA, SQIVND (reference sequence). J lost 6 bases, V lost 6 bases, and 5 bases had no gene match. The DNA of the CDR3 is TGTGCCAGTAGGGGACTAGCGCATACCAATGAGCAGTTCTTC. Protein: CASRGLAHTNEQFF.

The CDR3 reads CASSVNVAGGPYNEQFF. The CDR3 coding sequence is TGTGCCAGCAGCGTAAATGTGGCGGGAGGACCCTACAATGAGCAGTTCTTC. V gene TRBV9 combines with J gene TRBJ2-1, with 8 nucleotides matching TRBD2. V lost 1 base to trimming and J lost 2 bases; unmatched junction nucleotides: 8. The CDR3 length is 17 residues. The germline V gene encodes CDR1 SGDLS and CDR2 YYNGEE.

The chain is built from TRBV19 and TRBJ1-5; D may be TRBD1 (6 bases). The V gene lost 2 bases and the J gene lost 3 bases, with 8 bases spanning the gap. CDR1 LNHDA and CDR2 SQIVND come from the germline V gene (reference sequence). The CDR3 sequence is 14 residues long. The CDR3 bases are TGTGCCAGTAGTATAAGGGACATCAATCAGCCCCAGCATTTT. Amino acid sequence: CASSIRDINQPQHF.

CDR3 nucleotide sequence: TGTGCCTCGCCCGCGGGACGTACAATAATGGATGAGCAGTTCTTC. This translates into CASPAGRTIMDEQFF. The V and J genes are TRBV28 and TRBJ2-1, with D possibly being TRBD2 (6 bases). This CDR3 spans 15 amino acids. Trimming took off 11 bases at V and 8 bases at J, with 25 bases between the two ends. The germline V gene encodes CDR1 MDHEN and CDR2 SYDVKM.

This clone was detected only once. The chain uses TRBV7-8 and TRBJ1-1, with TRBD1 as a possible D gene (6 bases). The germline CDR1 and CDR2 sequences are SGHVS and FQNEAQ. The CDR3 contains 13 residues. Trimming stripped 4 bases from V and 6 bases from J, with 12 bases between. This CDR3 reads CASSYPGQSEAFF. CDR3 nucleotides: TGTGCCAGCAGCTACCCCGGACAGTCTGAAGCTTTCTTT.

The V call is TRBV15, the J call TRBJ1-4; D is ambiguous. The CDR3 spans 17 residues. V lost 1 base to trimming and J lost 0 bases, with 12 bases between them. Germline CDR1 and CDR2: LNHNV and YYDKDF (reference sequence). The CDR3 DNA follows: TGTGCCACCAGCAGAGTCTTAGGGATCCCAACTAATGAAAAACTGTTTTTT. It is translated as CATSRVLGIPTNEKLFF.

The V and J genes are TRBV7-2 and TRBJ1-2; TRBD1 matches 8 bases. The CDR3 has 13 residues. Trimming removed 3 bases from V and 8 bases from J; junction bases left unmatched: 5. Germline assignment: CDR1 SGHTA and CDR2 FQGNSA. Here the CDR3 reads CASSFQGAGGYTF. CDR3 coding DNA: TGTGCCAGCAGCTTTCAGGGGGCAGGCGGCTACACCTTC.

The genes are TRBV2 and TRBJ2-7, with TRBD1 matching 7 bases. The CDR3 is 12 residues long. V was pared by 11 bases and J by 3 bases, with 7 bases of the junction left unmatched. Germline CDR1 SNHLY, CDR2 FYNNEI. The CDR3 is CAGSRGLYEQYF. The DNA of the CDR3 is TGTGCCGGTTCGAGGGGGCTCTACGAGCAGTACTTC.

V usage is TRBV4-2 and J usage is TRBJ2-1, with 11 positions matching TRBD2. CDR3 length: 16 residues. Germline values: CDR1 LGHNA, CDR2 YNFKEQ. With 0 bases clipped from V and 12 bases from J, the junction kept 10 bases outside the gene matches. The CDR3: CASSQDGSGRAEGQFF. In DNA form, the CDR3 reads TGTGCCAGCAGCCAAGATGGTAGCGGGAGGGCCGAGGGGCAGTTCTTC.

This chain joins TRBV28 and TRBJ1-2, with 12 bases lining up with TRBD1. After removal of 6 bases from V and 3 bases from J, the junction contained 5 bases not matched to a gene. The CDR3 sequence is 15 residues long. The germline CDR1 and CDR2 sequences are MDHEN and SYDVKM. The DNA for the CDR3 is TGTGCCAGCAGCGGGACAGGGGGCCAAGACTATGGCTACACCTTC. This encodes CASSGTGGQDYGYTF.

The count of this clone is one. CDR3 in amino acids: CASSLGGSGTYEQYF. The DNA for the CDR3 is TGTGCCAGCAGTCTAGGAGGTAGCGGGACCTACGAGCAGTACTTC. The chain couples TRBV28 to TRBJ2-7; 8 bases align to TRBD2. This CDR3 region has 15 residues. V lost 5 bases and J lost 2; bases outside the gene matches: 8. Germline CDR1 is MDHEN and CDR2 is SYDVKM.

V gene TRBV5-6 combines with J gene TRBJ2-7; 8 bases match TRBD1. The CDR3 is made up of 14 amino acids. The V gene end was trimmed by 5 bases and the J gene end by 2 bases; junction bases not matched to a gene: 6. Germline V lookup: CDR1 SGHDT, CDR2 YYEEEE. The CDR3 DNA follows: TGTGCCAGCAGGTCGACAGGGGACCCCTACGAGCAGTACTTC. Its protein is CASRSTGDPYEQYF.